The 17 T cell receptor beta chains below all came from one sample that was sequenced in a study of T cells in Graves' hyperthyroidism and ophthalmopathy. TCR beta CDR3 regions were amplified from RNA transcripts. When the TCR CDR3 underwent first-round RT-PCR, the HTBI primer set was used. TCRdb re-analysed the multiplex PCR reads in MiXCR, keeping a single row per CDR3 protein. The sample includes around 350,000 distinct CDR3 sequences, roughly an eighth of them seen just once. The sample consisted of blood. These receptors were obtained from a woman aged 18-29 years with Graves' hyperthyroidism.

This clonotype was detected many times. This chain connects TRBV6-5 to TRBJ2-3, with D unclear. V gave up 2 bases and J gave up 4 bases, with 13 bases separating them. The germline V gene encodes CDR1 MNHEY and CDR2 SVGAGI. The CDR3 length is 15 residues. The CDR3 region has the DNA TGTGCCAGCAGTTACCTGGCGGTAGCATCAGATACGCAGTATTTT. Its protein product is CASSYLAVASDTQYF.

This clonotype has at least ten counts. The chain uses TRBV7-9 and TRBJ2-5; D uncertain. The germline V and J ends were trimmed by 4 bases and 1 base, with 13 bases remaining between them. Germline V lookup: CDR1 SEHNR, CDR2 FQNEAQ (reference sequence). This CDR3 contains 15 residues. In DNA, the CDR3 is TGTGCCAGCAGCTCTGCTGGCGTCAGCCAAGAGACCCAGTACTTC. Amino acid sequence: CASSSAGVSQETQYF.

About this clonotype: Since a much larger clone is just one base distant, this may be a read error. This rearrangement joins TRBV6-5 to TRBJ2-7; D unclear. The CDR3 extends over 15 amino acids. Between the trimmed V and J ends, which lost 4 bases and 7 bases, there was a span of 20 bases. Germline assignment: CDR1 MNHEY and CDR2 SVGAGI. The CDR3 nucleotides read TGTGCCAGCAGTTGCTCGAGTTGGCTAGGGTGGGAGCAGTACTTC. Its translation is CASSCSSWLGWEQYF.

The CDR3 loop reads CASSLRGDSSNEKLFF. The CDR3 DNA is TGTGCCAGCAGCTTAAGGGGGGACTCATCTAATGAAAAACTGTTTTTT. V gene TRBV7-9 combines with J gene TRBJ1-4; D may be TRBD1 (6 bases). The CDR3 totals 16 residues. With 2 bases removed from V and 3 bases from J, the gap between germline ends came to 13 bases. Germline CDR1 and CDR2: SEHNR and FQNEAQ (reference sequence).

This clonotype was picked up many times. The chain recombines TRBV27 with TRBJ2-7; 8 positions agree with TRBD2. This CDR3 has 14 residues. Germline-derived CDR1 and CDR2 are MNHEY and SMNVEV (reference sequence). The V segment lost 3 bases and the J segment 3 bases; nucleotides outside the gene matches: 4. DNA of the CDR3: TGTGCCAGCAGTTTCAGCGGGGGCTTCTACGAGCAGTACTTC. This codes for CASSFSGGFYEQYF.

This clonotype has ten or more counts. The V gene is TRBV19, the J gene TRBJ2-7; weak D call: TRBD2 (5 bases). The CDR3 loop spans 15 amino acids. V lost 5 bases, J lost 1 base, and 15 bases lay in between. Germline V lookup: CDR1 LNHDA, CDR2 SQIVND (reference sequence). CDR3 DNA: TGTGCCAGTAGTGCATCCGCCGGGATATCCTACGAGCAGTACTTC. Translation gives CASSASAGISYEQYF.

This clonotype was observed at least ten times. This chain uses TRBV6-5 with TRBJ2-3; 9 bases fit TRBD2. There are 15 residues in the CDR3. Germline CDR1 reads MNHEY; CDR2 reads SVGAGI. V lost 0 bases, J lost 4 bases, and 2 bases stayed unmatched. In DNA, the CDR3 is TGTGCCAGCAGTTACTCGGCGGGAGGGCCAGATACGCAGTATTTT. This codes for CASSYSAGGPDTQYF.

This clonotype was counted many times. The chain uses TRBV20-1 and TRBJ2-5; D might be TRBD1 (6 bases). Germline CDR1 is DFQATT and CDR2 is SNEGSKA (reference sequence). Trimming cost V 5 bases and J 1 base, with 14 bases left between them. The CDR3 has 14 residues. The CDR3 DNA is TGCAGTGCTTGCACACAGGGTATCCAAGAGACCCAGTACTTC. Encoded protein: CSACTQGIQETQYF.

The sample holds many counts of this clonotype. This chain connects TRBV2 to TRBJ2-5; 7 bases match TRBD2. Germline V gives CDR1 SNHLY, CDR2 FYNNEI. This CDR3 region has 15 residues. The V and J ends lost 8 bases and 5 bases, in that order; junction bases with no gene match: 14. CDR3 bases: TGTGCCAGCTCCAGCGGGATGCCCGCTTGGGAGACCCAGTACTTC. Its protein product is CASSSGMPAWETQYF.

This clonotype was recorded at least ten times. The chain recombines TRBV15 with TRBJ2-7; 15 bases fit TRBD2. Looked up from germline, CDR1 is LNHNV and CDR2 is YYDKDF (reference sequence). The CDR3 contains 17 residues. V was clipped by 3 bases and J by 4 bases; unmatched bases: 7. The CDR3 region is CATSRGLAGGSGYEQYF. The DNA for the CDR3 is TGTGCCACCAGCAGGGGACTAGCGGGAGGTTCAGGGTACGAGCAGTACTTC.

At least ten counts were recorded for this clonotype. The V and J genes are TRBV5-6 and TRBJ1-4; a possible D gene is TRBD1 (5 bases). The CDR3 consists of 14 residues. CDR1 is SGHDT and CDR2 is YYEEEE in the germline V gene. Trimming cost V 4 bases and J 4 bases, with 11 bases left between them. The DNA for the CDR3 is TGTGCCAGCAGCCTGCGGGGCGTTAATGAAAAACTGTTTTTT. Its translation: CASSLRGVNEKLFF.

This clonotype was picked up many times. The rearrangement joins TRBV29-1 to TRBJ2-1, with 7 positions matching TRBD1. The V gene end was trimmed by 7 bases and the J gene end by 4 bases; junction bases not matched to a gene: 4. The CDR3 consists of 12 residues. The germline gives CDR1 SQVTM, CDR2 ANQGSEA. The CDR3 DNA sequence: TGCAGCGGGATACAGGGGTACAATGAGCAGTTCTTC. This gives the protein CSGIQGYNEQFF.

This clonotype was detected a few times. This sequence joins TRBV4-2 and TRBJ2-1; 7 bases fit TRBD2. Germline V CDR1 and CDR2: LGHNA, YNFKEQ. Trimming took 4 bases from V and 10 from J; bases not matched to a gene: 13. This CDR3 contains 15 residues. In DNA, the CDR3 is TGTGCCAGCAGCCCCGAGACTAGCCTGCTGTTCGAGCAGTTCTTC. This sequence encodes CASSPETSLLFEQFF.

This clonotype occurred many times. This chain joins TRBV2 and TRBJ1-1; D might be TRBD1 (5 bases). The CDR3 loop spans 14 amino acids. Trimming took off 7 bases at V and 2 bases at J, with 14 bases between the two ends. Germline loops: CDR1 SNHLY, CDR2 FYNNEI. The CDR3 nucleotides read TGTGCCAGCAAGGGGTCGCAGGGCAACACTGAAGCTTTCTTT. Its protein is CASKGSQGNTEAFF. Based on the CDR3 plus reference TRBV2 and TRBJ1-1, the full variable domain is EPEVTQTPSHQVTQMGQEVILRCVPISNHLYFYWYRQILGQKVEFLVSFYNNEISEKSEIFDDQFSVERPDGSNFTLKIRSTKLEDSAMYFCASKGSQGNTEAFFGQGTRLTVV.

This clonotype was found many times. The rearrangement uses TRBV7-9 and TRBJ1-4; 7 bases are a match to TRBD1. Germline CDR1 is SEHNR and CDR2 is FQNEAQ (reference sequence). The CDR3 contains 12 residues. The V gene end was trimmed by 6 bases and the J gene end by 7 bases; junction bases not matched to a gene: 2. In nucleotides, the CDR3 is TGTGCCAGCAGGAGGACAGGTGAAAAACTGTTTTTT. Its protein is CASRRTGEKLFF.

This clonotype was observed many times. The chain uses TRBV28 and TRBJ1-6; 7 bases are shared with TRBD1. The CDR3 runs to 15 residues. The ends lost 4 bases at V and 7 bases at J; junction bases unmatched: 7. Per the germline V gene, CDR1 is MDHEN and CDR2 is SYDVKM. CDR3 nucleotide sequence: TGTGCCAGCAGTTCCTCGACAGGGCCCAATTCACCCCTCCACTTT. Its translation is CASSSSTGPNSPLHF.

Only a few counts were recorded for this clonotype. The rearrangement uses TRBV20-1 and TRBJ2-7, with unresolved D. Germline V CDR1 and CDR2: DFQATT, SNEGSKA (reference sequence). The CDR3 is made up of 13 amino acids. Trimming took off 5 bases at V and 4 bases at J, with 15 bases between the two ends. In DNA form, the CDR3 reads TGCAGTGCTCCCCACTCCGTGCTTTACGAGCAGTACTTC. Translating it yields CSAPHSVLYEQYF.